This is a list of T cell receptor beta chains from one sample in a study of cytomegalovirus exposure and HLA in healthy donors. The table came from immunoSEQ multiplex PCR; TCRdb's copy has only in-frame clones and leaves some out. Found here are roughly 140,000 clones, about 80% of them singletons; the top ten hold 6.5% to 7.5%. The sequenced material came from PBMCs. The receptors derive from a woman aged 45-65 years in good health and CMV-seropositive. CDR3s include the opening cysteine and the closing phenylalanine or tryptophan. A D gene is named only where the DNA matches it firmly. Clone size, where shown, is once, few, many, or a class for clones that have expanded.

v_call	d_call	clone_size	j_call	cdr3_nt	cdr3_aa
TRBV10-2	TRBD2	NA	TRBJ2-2	TGCGCCAGCAGTCTGACTAGCGGGCCGAACACCGGGGAGCTGTTTTTT	CASSLTSGPNTGELFF
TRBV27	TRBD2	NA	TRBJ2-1	TGCGCCAGCAGGACTAGCGGGGTCTATGAGCAGTTCTTC	CASRTSGVYEQFF
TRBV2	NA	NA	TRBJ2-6	TGTGCCAGCCGGGGGACTGGGGCCAACGTCCTGACTTTC	CASRGTGANVLTF
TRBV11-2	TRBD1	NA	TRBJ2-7	TGTGCCAGCAGCTTAACGGGCAGGGGGCCCGAGCAGTACTTC	CASSLTGRGPEQYF
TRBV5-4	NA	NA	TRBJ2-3	TGTGCCAGCAGCTTGGGTGCGGGAACCACAGATACGCAGTATTTT	CASSLGAGTTDTQYF
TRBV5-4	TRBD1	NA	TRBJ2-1	TGTGCCAGCAGCCGGGACAGGGTCGTCAATGAGCAGTTCTTC	CASSRDRVVNEQFF
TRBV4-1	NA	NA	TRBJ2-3	TGCGCCAGCAGCCCATCCGGAGATACGCAGTATTTT	CASSPSGDTQYF
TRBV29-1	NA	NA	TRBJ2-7	TGCAGCGTTGTCCTTTCAGGGTACGAGCAGTACTTC	CSVVLSGYEQYF
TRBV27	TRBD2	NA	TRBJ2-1	TGTGCCAGCATTTTTAGCGGGGAGCAGTTCTTC	CASIFSGEQFF
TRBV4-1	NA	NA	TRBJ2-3	TGCGCCAGCAGCCCCTATTTCGGAACTAATTCCGATACGCAGTATTTT	CASSPYFGTNSDTQYF
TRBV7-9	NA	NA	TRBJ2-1	TGTGCCAGCAGCTTAGAACAGCCTGTTAACAATGAGCAGTTCTTC	CASSLEQPVNNEQFF
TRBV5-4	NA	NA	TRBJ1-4	TGTGCCAGCAGCTTACAGCCTAATGAAAAACTGTTTTTT	CASSLQPNEKLFF
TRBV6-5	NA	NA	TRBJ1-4	TGTGCCAGCAGTCCCTCACCTCGGGAAAAACTGTTTTTT	CASSPSPREKLFF
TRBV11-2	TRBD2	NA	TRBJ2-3	TGTGCCAGCAGCTTAGGTTTACGGGGGGGCGACACAGATACGCAGTATTTT	CASSLGLRGGDTDTQYF
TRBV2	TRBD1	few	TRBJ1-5	TGTGCCAGCAGGGGGGACAGGAGCGGCAATCAGCCCCAGCATTTT	CASRGDRSGNQPQHF
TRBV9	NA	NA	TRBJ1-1	TGTGCCAGCAGCGCGGGGGGAACCCGGTCCACTGAAGCTTTCTTT	CASSAGGTRSTEAFF
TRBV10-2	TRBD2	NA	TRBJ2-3	TGCGCCAGCAGTGAGGGACTAGCGGAAGATACGCAGTATTTT	CASSEGLAEDTQYF
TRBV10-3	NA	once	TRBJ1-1	TGTGCCATCAGTGGTACAGGGAGGGGCACTGAAGCTTTCTTT	CAISGTGRGTEAFF
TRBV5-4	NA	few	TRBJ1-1	TGTGCCAGCAGCTTGGGGCGGCCGATGAACACTGAAGCTTTCTTT	CASSLGRPMNTEAFF
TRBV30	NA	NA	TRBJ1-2	TGTGCCTACAGGACAGCCGCTAACTATGGCTACACCTTC	CAYRTAANYGYTF
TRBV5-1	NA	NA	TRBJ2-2	TGCGCCAGCAGCTTGAGCTCCTCTACGAACACCGGGGAGCTGTTTTTT	CASSLSSSTNTGELFF